This T cell receptor beta chain stems from a study of post-analysis software for immune sequencing data. Findings of the study overall: The study found TRBV5-6, TRBV5-1 and TRBV20-1 among five or six TRBV segments more frequent in patients than controls.

Per the germline V gene, CDR1 is SQVTM and CDR2 is ANQGSEA. CDR3 size: 12 residues. Each TCR beta cDNA library carried unique molecular identifiers. Each CDR3 protein gets one entry after TCRdb re-called the PCR reads with MiXCR. The top ten clones hold over 9% of a sample with 600,000 to 700,000 distinct CDR3 sequences, 55% to 60% of them seen once. This clonotype was seen only once. Its antigen is unidentified. V usage is TRBV29-1 and J usage is TRBJ2-7; D ambiguous. The DNA end is more similar to TRBJ2-5, so the J call may be wrong. This TCR was recovered from a girl aged 2 to 9 with multiple sclerosis. Sequencing was carried out using blood. The DNA for the CDR3 is TGCAGCGTTATTAAGAGGTCGGAGACCCAGTACTTC. It encodes CSVIKRSETQYF.